Listed here are 15 T cell receptor beta chains from one sample, sequenced in a study of blood T cells in healthy people across ages. The second PCR ran about 6 to 11 cycles with a sample-barcoded 5' primer and J-beta primers. TCRdb recomputed calls from the 5' RACE reads with MiXCR, one row per CDR3 protein. Of hundreds of thousands of distinct CDR3 sequences listed, 29% are singletons. Sequenced input: blood. The receptors stem from a woman of 80 years or more in good health.

CDR3 sequence (DNA): TGTGCCAGCATCCCGGAGGGGGGGCGCCTGGTAGGTGGCTACACCTTC. Amino acid sequence: CASIPEGGRLVGGYTF. The J gene is TRBJ1-2, the V gene TRBV5-5; the D gene is possibly TRBD1 (6 bases). The CDR3 runs to 16 residues. V was cut by 6 bases and J by 7 bases, with 25 bases left in between. The germline V gene encodes CDR1 SGHKS and CDR2 YYEKEE (reference sequence).

This clonotype showed up many times. V gene TRBV15 combines with J gene TRBJ2-1, with 7 bases that match TRBD1. From germline, CDR1 is LNHNV and CDR2 YYDKDF (reference sequence). V dropped 0 bases and J dropped 5; count of bases not matched to a gene: 4. The CDR3 loop spans 15 amino acids. CDR3 residues: CATSRDRDSHNEQFF. CDR3 sequence (DNA): TGTGCCACCAGCAGAGATCGGGACAGCCACAATGAGCAGTTCTTC.

This chain links TRBV7-7 with TRBJ2-4, with TRBD1 identical over 7 bases. The DNA end lines up better with TRBJ2-7; the J call may be wrong. This CDR3 is built from 15 residues. Germline CDR1 reads SSHAT; CDR2 reads FNYEAQ (reference sequence). CDR3 amino acids: CASSLSSGTVYEQYF. The CDR3 region has the DNA TGTGCCAGCAGCTTAAGTTCGGGGACAGTCTACGAGCAGTACTTC.

Ten or more counts support this clonotype. This rearrangement joins TRBV3-1 to TRBJ1-2; 8 positions agree with TRBD1. CDR1 is LGHDT, CDR2 YNNKEL, per germline (reference sequence). The CDR3 sequence is 14 residues long. The V and J ends lost 6 bases and 2 bases, in that order; junction bases with no gene match: 5. CDR3 sequence: CASRWTGSNYGYTF. The CDR3 DNA sequence: TGTGCCAGCAGGTGGACAGGGTCGAACTATGGCTACACCTTC.

This clonotype was seen ten or more times. This rearrangement joins TRBV6-2 or TRBV6-3 to TRBJ2-1; D remains ambiguous. Germline values: CDR1 MNHEY, CDR2 SVGEGT. Trimming took 4 bases from V and 8 from J, leaving 6 bases between them. This CDR3 region has 11 residues. The CDR3 DNA follows: TGTGCCAGCAGTTTCTCCTATGAGCAGTTCTTC. Translated, it gives CASSFSYEQFF.

This clonotype was detected a few times. V and J are TRBV11-2 and TRBJ2-3, with D possibly being TRBD2 (6 bases). Between the trimmed V and J ends, which lost 5 bases and 5 bases, there was a span of 17 bases. Germline V lookup: CDR1 SGHAT, CDR2 FQNNGV. This CDR3 contains 15 residues. CDR3 in DNA: TGTGCCAGCAGCCACAGACGACTAGTGCTAGATACGCAGTATTTT. Encoded protein: CASSHRRLVLDTQYF.

The table lists this clonotype with many counts. This chain uses TRBV2 with TRBJ2-1; 9 bases agree with TRBD2. The J segment lost 0 bases and the V segment lost 3 bases, leaving 3 bases of the junction unmatched. Per the germline V gene, CDR1 is SNHLY and CDR2 is FYNNEI. The CDR3 runs 16 residues. CDR3 sequence: CASSEAGGSSYNEQFF. CDR3 DNA sequence: TGTGCCAGCAGTGAGGCGGGGGGGAGCTCCTACAATGAGCAGTTCTTC. Filled out from reference TRBV2 and TRBJ2-1, the complete variable domain reads EPEVTQTPSHQVTQMGQEVILRCVPISNHLYFYWYRQILGQKVEFLVSFYNNEISEKSEIFDDQFSVERPDGSNFTLKIRSTKLEDSAMYFCASSEAGGSSYNEQFFGPGTRLTVL.

The rearrangement uses TRBV28 and TRBJ1-2, with TRBD1 matching 7 bases. V dropped 4 bases and J dropped 5; count of bases not matched to a gene: 13. This CDR3 has 16 amino acids. Germline V gives CDR1 MDHEN, CDR2 SYDVKM. CDR3 nucleotides: TGTGCCAGCAGTTCCTACACCGGGACAGACCTATATGGCTACACCTTC. Translated, it gives CASSSYTGTDLYGYTF.

The rearrangement links TRBV20-1 to TRBJ1-6; the match to TRBD1 covers 8 bases. This CDR3 is 14 amino acids long. Germline-derived CDR1 and CDR2 are DFQATT and SNEGSKA (reference sequence). Germline trimming cut 3 bases from V and 6 bases from J; bases unmatched to any gene: 4. CDR3 sequence (DNA): TGCAGTGCTAGCTCAGGGGGCAGTAATTCACCCCTCCACTTT. Translated, it gives CSASSGGSNSPLHF.

CDR3 in amino acids: CASSPVGRSSYNEQFF. The CDR3, as DNA: TGTGCCAGCAGTCCCGTGGGACGGAGCTCCTACAATGAGCAGTTCTTC. The V and J genes are TRBV12-3 or TRBV12-4 and TRBJ2-1; D assignment may be TRBD1 or TRBD2 (5 bases each). Trimming shortened V by 5 bases and J by 0 bases, and 14 bases separated the two germline ends. The CDR3 has 16 amino acids.

This clonotype came up many times. The chain carries TRBV20-1 and TRBJ2-1; D gene unclear. Germline V gene data show CDR1 as DFQATT and CDR2 as SNEGSKA (reference sequence). The CDR3 totals 11 residues. V lost 3 bases and J lost 7, with 7 bases in between. The CDR3 loop reads CSARALNEQFF. As DNA, the CDR3 is TGCAGTGCTAGGGCCCTAAATGAGCAGTTCTTC.

This clonotype was detected many times. The chain combines TRBV24-1 with TRBJ2-1; D is uncertain. This CDR3 comprises 13 residues. With 4 bases removed from V and 9 bases from J, the gap between germline ends came to 12 bases. Germline V gene data show CDR1 as KGHDR and CDR2 as SFDVKD. Here the CDR3 DNA reads TGTGCCACCAGTGACAACTACCCCAGTGAGCAGTTCTTC. This gives the protein CATSDNYPSEQFF.

This chain joins TRBV4-3 and TRBJ2-5; D may be TRBD2 (6 bases). The germline V gene encodes CDR1 LGHNA and CDR2 YSLEER. The CDR3 totals 14 residues. Trimming took 0 bases from V and 5 from J, leaving 10 bases between them. The CDR3 protein is CASSQEPGRETQYF. CDR3 DNA sequence: TGCGCCAGCAGCCAAGAGCCGGGGAGGGAGACCCAGTACTTC.

On this clonotype itself: With a much larger clone just one base away, this may be a read error. The genes are TRBV3-1 and TRBJ2-6; tentatively, D is TRBD1 or TRBD2 (5 bases each). The V gene's germline CDR1 is LGHDT and CDR2 YNNKEL (reference sequence). The CDR3 totals 16 residues. CDR3 loop: CASSLRKGFGANVPTF. The CDR3 nucleotides are TGTGCCAGCAGCCTACGGAAGGGGTTCGGGGCCAACGTCCCGACTTTC.

This clonotype was recorded at least ten times. The chain employs TRBV20-1 and TRBJ2-3; D is perhaps TRBD1 (6 bases). The CDR3 loop spans 13 amino acids. Trimming cost V 6 bases and J 0 bases, with 10 bases left between them. Per germline, CDR1 DFQATT and CDR2 SNEGSKA (reference sequence). DNA for the CDR3: TGCAGTGCCCAGGGGCTCAGCACAGATACGCAGTATTTT. Residues: CSAQGLSTDTQYF.